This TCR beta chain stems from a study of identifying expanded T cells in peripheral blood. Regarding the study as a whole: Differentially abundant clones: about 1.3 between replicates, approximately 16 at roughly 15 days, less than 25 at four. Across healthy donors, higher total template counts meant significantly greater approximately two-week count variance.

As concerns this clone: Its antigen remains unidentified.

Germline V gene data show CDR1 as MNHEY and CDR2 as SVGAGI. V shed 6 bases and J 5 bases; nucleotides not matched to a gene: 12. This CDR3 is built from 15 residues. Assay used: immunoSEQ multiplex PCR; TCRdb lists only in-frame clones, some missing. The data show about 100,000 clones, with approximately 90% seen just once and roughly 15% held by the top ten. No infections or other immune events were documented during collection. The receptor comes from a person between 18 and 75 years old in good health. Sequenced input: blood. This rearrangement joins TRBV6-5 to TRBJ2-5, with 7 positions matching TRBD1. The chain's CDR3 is CASSHPGKGAETQYF. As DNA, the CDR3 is TGTGCCAGCAGCCACCCCGGGAAGGGGGCCGAGACCCAGTACTTC.